The 7 T cell receptor beta chains listed next were all sequenced from one sample in a study of blood T cell repertoires in COVID-19. Sequencing used immunoSEQ multiplex PCR; TCRdb keeps in-frame clones, though not all of them. The table lists about 160,000 clones, around 87% of them singletons. Specimen: peripheral blood. Every receptor here comes from a woman in her 70s with COVID-19, enrolled during active disease.

The chain is built from TRBV19 and TRBJ1-3; TRBD1 is a possible D gene (6 bases). Germline-derived CDR1 and CDR2 are LNHDA and SQIVND (reference sequence). The length of the CDR3 is 14 residues. The germline V and J ends were trimmed by 3 bases and 3 bases, with 9 bases remaining between them. The CDR3 region has the DNA TGTGCCAGTAGTATGCAGGGGAATGGAAACACCATATATTTT. This encodes CASSMQGNGNTIYF.

The rearrangement links TRBV12-5 to TRBJ1-2; TRBD1 agrees at 10 bases. CDR3 length: 15 amino acids. The germline gives CDR1 LGHNT, CDR2 FRNRAP. The V and J ends lost 9 bases and 4 bases, in that order; junction bases with no gene match: 11. The CDR3 DNA sequence: TGTGCTAGCAGCCCCGGGACAGGGGAAGGCTATGGCTACACCTTC. It yields the protein CASSPGTGEGYGYTF.

The gene calls are TRBV7-9 and TRBJ1-2; TRBD1 is a possible D gene (5 bases). CDR3 size: 15 residues. V lost 2 bases and J lost 2, with 12 bases in between. Germline CDR1 reads SEHNR; CDR2 reads FQNEAQ (reference sequence). The CDR3 coding sequence is TGTGCCAGCAGCTTATTAGACAGATTAAACTATGGCTACACCTTC. Amino acids: CASSLLDRLNYGYTF.

This chain connects TRBV6-2 or TRBV6-3 to TRBJ1-1; D may be TRBD1 (5 bases). Germline CDR1 reads MNHEY; CDR2 reads SVGEGT. CDR3 length: 12 residues. V was trimmed by 4 bases and J by 13 bases, leaving 16 bases between them. Here the CDR3 reads CASSSDNRFGFF. In nucleotides, the CDR3 is TGTGCCAGCAGTTCGGATAACAGGTTCGGTTTCTTT.

The chain links TRBV5-1 to TRBJ2-7; D is perhaps TRBD2 (6 bases). There are 16 residues in the CDR3. CDR1 and CDR2 from the germline V gene are SGHRS and YFSETQ. V lost 0 bases and J 0 bases, leaving 13 bases between the germline ends. DNA of the CDR3: TGCGCCAGCAGCTTGGAGGGCGGGGTCTTCTCCTACGAGCAGTACTTC. Protein sequence: CASSLEGGVFSYEQYF.

This clone appeared once. V and J are TRBV12-5 and TRBJ2-1, with D maybe TRBD2 (6 bases). CDR1 and CDR2 (germline): LGHNT, FRNRAP. Trimming took 0 bases from V and 0 from J, leaving 15 bases between them. CDR3 length equals 18 residues. The DNA for the CDR3 is TGTGCTAGTGGTTTGGTCCGGGACTTCCAAAGCTCCTACAATGAGCAGTTCTTC. Translating it yields CASGLVRDFQSSYNEQFF.

The rearrangement links TRBV7-9 to TRBJ1-2; D unresolved. Germline values: CDR1 SEHNR, CDR2 FQNEAQ (reference sequence). The CDR3 totals 13 residues. V was trimmed by 1 base and J by 8 bases, leaving 11 bases between them. Here the CDR3 reads CASSLGLSSGYTF. In nucleotides, the CDR3 is TGTGCCAGCAGCTTAGGACTATCTTCCGGCTACACCTTC.